In its sample, the clone carrying this T cell receptor (beta chain) was seen many times. Its antigen is undetermined. V lost 4 bases and J 2 bases, leaving 15 bases between the germline ends. There are 15 residues in the CDR3. In building TCR beta libraries, iRepertoire HTBI primers were used together with Arm-PCR of CDR3 regions. A single record per CDR3 protein comes from TCRdb applying MiXCR to the multiplex PCR reads. The data show around 460,000 distinct CDR3 sequences, roughly 22% seen once. The sample originates from a study of regulatory T cells in long-lasting Graves disease. General observations from the study: Limited samples may have lowered accuracy. For persistent Graves' patients, TCR diversity was lower than for newly diagnosed ones. Favored usage of TRBV28, TRBJ1-2 and TRBJ2-5 was recorded in persistent disease.

Regarding time point: persistent/refractory GD, antithyroid drugs over 5 years with positive TRAb. With RNA extracted from PBMCs as input, the TCR library was made. Here the sequenced sample was peripheral blood mononuclear cells (PBMCs), taken when the disease was refractory, from a patient treated with antithyroid drugs. This sequence joins TRBV12-3 or TRBV12-4 and TRBJ2-7, with D perhaps TRBD1 (7 bases). The sequence came from a female donor with Graves disease. The CDR3 sequence: CASSSGEGAPYEQYF. The CDR3 DNA reads as TGTGCCAGCAGTTCGGGAGAGGGGGCACCCTACGAGCAGTACTTC.